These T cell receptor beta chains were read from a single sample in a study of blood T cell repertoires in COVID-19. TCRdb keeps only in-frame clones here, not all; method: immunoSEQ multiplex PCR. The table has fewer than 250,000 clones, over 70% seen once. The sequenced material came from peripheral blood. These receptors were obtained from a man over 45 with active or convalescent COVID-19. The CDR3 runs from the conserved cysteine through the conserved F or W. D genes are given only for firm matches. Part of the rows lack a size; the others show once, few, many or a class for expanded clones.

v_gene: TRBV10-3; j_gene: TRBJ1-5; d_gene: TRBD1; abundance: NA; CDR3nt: TGTGCCATCAGTGCTTCTTTAGGGACAGGCTCCAGCGTTTATAGCAATCAGCCCCAGCATTTT; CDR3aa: CAISASLGTGSSVYSNQPQHF
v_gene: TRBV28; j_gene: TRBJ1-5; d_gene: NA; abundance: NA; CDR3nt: TGTGCCAGCAGTTCCACGGGGATTCAGCCCCAGCATTTT; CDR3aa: CASSSTGIQPQHF
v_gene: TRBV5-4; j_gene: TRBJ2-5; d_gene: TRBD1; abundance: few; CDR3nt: TGTGCCAGCAGCCCCTCGGACAGGGAAGAGACCCAGTACTTC; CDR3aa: CASSPSDREETQYF
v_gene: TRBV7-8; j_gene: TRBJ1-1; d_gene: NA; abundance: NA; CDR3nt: TGTGCCAGCAGCTCCACACGGAACACTGAAGCTTTCTTT; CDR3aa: CASSSTRNTEAFF
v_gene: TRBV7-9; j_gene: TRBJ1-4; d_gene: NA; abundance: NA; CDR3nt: TGTGCCAGCAGCGTCTCAGGGGCCATTGGGAAAAAACTGTTTTTT; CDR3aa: CASSVSGAIGKKLFF
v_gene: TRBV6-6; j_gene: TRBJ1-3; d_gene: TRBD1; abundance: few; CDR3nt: TGTGCCAGCAGCCGGGACAGCGCTGGAAACACCATATATTTT; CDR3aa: CASSRDSAGNTIYF
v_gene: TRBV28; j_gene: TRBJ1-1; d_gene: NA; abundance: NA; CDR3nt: TGTGCCAGCAGACCACACAGGGTGGTTACTGAAGCTTTCTTT; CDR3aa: CASRPHRVVTEAFF
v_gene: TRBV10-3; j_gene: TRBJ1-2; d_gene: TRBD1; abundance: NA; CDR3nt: TGTGCCATCAGTGAGTCTCGGGACAGCCTGAGGGGCTACACCTTC; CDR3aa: CAISESRDSLRGYTF
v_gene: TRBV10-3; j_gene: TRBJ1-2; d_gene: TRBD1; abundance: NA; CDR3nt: TGTGCCATCAGTGAACTTAGCGGACAGGGCTATGGCTACACCTTC; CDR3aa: CAISELSGQGYGYTF
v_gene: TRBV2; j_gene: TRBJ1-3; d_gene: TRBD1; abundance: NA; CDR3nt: TGTGCCAGCAGTAGTTCGGGGACAGGAGCTCTTAGCTCTGGAAACACCATATATTTT; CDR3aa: CASSSSGTGALSSGNTIYF
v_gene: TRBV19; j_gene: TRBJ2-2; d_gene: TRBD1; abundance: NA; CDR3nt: TGTGCCAGTAAAGACGACAGGGCCGCCCGAAACACCGGGGAGCTGTTTTTT; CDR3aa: CASKDDRAARNTGELFF
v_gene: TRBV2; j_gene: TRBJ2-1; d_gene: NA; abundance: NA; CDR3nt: TGTGCCAGCAGTGATGGTTCTCTAGCTGGTAATGAGCAGTTCTTC; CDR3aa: CASSDGSLAGNEQFF
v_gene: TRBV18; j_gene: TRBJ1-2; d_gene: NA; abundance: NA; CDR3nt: TGTGCCAGCTCACCTACCCATGGGGCAGTTGCGACCTATGGCTACACCTTC; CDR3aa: CASSPTHGAVATYGYTF